This T cell receptor beta chain was observed in a study of cytomegalovirus exposure and HLA in healthy donors. General study points: In an earlier analysis, most TCR beta V segments were productive about 87% or about 30% of the time. Some V segments could not be told apart, so they were left out, TRBV6-2 and TRBV6-3 among them. A list of about 180 TCR beta chains associated with cytomegalovirus was given. For cytomegalovirus status, the classifier reportedly gave diagnoses with high specificity and sensitivity.

PCR involved 60 Vbeta and 13 Jbeta primers. Profiled with immunoSEQ multiplex PCR; TCRdb holds only in-frame clones, not every one. The sample holds about 140,000 clones, approximately 80% seen once. Comments on this clone: Its target is unknown.

The CDR3 is 16 amino acids. V lost 4 bases to trimming and J lost 7 bases, with 20 bases between them. CDR1 is KGHSH and CDR2 is LQKENI in the germline V gene. Sequences were obtained from PBMCs. This chain connects TRBV18 to TRBJ2-1, with D perhaps TRBD2 (6 bases). This sequence was found in a woman in her 40s in good health and CMV-seropositive. CDR3 loop: CASSQGTGDDGNEQFF. CDR3 coding DNA: TGTGCCAGCTCACAGGGGACGGGAGACGACGGGAATGAGCAGTTCTTC.